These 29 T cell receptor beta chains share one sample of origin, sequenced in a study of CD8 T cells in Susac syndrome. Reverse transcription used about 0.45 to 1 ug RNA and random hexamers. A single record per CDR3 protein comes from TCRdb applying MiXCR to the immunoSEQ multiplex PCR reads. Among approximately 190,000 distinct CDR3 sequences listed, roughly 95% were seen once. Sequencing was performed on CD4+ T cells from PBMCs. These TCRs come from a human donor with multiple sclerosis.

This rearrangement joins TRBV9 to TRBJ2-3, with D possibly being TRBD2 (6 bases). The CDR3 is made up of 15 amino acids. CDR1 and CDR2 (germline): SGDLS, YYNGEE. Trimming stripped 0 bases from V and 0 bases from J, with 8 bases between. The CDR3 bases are TGTGCCAGCAGCGTAGGCGGGGTCAGCACAGATACGCAGTATTTT. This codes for CASSVGGVSTDTQYF.

The DNA for the CDR3 is TGTGCCACTTCGACACTTAACACTGAAGCTTTCTTT. Its protein product is CATSTLNTEAFF. This sequence joins TRBV3-1 and TRBJ1-1; D uncertain. Germline loops: CDR1 LGHDT, CDR2 YNNKEL (reference sequence). The CDR3 extends over 12 amino acids. V was shortened by 10 bases and J by 2 bases, with 11 bases between the two germline ends.

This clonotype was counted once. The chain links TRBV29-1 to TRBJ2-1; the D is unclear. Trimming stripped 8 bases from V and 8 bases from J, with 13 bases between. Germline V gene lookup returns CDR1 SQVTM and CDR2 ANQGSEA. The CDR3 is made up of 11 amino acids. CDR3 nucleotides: TGCAGCTTAATGCCCCCAGATGAGCAGTTCTTC. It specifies CSLMPPDEQFF.

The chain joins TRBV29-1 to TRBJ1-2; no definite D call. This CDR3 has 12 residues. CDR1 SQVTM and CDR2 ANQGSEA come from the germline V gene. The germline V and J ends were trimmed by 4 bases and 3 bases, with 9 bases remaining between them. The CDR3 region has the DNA TGCAGCGTTGCTCCTTCCGACTATGGCTACACCTTC. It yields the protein CSVAPSDYGYTF.

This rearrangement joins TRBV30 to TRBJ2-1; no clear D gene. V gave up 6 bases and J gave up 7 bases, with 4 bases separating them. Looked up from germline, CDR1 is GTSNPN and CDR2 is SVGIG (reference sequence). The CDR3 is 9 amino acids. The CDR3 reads CACFNEQFF. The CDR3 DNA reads TGTGCCTGCTTTAATGAGCAGTTCTTC. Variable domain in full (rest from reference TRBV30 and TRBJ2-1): SQTIHQWPATLVQPVGSPLSLECTVEGTSNPNLYWYRQAAGRGLQLLFYSVGIGQISSEVPQNLSASRPQDRQFILSSKKLLLSDSGFYLCACFNEQFFGPGTRLTVL.

CDR3 DNA sequence: TGTGCCAGCAGCCAAGGAGCAGCGAACACCGGGGAGCTGTTTTTT. Amino acid sequence: CASSQGAANTGELFF. The rearrangement uses TRBV3-1 and TRBJ2-2; D not certain. The CDR3 is 15 amino acids. CDR1 is LGHDT, CDR2 YNNKEL, per germline (reference sequence). Trimming left V 1 base short and J 0 bases short, with 6 bases between.

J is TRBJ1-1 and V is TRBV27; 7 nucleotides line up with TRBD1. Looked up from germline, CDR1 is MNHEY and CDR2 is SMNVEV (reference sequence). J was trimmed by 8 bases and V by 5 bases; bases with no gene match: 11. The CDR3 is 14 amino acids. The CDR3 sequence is CASSTPGNRGEAFF. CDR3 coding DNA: TGTGCCAGCAGTACACCCGGTAACAGGGGCGAAGCTTTCTTT.

The CDR3 region has the DNA TGCAGTGCTAGGACTGGACCCTACGAGCAGTACTTC. Protein: CSARTGPYEQYF. The chain carries TRBV20-1 and TRBJ2-7, with D unresolved. V shed 3 bases and J shed 2 bases, with 8 bases lying between them. From germline, CDR1 is DFQATT and CDR2 SNEGSKA (reference sequence). The CDR3 contains 12 residues.

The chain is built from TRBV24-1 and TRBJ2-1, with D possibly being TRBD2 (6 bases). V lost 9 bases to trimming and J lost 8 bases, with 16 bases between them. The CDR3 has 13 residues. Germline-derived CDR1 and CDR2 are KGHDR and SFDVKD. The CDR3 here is CATRAGSDYEQFF. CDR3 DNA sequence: TGTGCCACCCGGGCCGGGAGTGACTATGAGCAGTTCTTC.

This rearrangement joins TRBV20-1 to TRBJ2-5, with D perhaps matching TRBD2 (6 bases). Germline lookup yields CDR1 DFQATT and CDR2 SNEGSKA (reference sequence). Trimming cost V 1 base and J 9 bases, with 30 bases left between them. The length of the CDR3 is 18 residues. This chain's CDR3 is CSARVSPGGRAPIPPQYF. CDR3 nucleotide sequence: TGCAGTGCTAGAGTCTCCCCCGGGGGACGGGCCCCGATCCCGCCCCAGTACTTC.

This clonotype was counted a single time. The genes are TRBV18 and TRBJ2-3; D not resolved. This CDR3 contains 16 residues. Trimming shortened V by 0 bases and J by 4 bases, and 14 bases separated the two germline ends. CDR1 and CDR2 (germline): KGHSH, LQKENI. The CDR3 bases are TGTGCCAGCTCACCACCGGACGTCCCACGACCAGATACGCAGTATTTT. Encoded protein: CASSPPDVPRPDTQYF.

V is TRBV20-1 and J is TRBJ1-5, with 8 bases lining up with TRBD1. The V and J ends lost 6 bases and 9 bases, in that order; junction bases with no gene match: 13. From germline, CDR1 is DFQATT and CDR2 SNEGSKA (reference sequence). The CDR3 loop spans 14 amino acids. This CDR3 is CSAAGQAAQRPQHF. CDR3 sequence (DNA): TGCAGTGCCGCGGGACAGGCTGCGCAGCGGCCCCAGCATTTT.

The CDR3 loop is CASSRTGGLEALHF. The DNA for the CDR3 is TGTGCCAGCAGTCGGACAGGGGGTTTGGAGGCCCTCCACTTT. J is TRBJ1-6 and V is TRBV2; TRBD1 aligns across 10 bases. The J segment lost 14 bases and the V segment lost 5 bases, leaving 9 bases of the junction unmatched. The germline CDR1 and CDR2 sequences are SNHLY and FYNNEI. The CDR3 is made up of 14 amino acids.

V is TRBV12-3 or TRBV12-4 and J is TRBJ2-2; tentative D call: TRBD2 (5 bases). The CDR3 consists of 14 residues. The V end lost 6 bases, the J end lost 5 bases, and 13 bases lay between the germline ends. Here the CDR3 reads CASRVWGETGELFF. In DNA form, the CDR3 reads TGTGCCAGCAGAGTTTGGGGAGAGACCGGGGAGCTGTTTTTT.

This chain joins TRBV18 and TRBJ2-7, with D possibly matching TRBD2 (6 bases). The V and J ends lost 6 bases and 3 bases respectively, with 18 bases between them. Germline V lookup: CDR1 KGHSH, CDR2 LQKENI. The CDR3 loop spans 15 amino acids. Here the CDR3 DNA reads TGTGCCAGCTCCCCTTACGGGACTGGTTACTACGAGCAGTACTTC. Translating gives CASSPYGTGYYEQYF.

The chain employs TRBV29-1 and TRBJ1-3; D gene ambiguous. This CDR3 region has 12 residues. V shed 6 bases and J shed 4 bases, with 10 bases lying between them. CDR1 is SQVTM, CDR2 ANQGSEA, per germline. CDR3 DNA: TGCAGCGTCTCGAAACTAGGAAACACCATATATTTT. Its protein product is CSVSKLGNTIYF.

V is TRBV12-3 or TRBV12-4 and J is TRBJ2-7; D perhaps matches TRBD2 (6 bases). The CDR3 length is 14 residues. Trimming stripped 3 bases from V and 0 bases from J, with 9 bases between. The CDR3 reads CASSFSGASYEQYF. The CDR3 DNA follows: TGTGCCAGCAGTTTTAGCGGTGCCTCCTACGAGCAGTACTTC.

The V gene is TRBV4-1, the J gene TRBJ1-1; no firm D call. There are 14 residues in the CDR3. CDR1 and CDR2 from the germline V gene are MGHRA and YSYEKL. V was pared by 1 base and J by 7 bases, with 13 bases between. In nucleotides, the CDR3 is TGCGCCAGCAGCCAAGTAATTTTGACCTTTGAAGCTTTCTTT. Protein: CASSQVILTFEAFF.

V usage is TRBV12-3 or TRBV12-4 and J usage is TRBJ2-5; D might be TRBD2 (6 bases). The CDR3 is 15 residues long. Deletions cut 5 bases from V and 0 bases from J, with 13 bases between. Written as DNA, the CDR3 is TGTGCCAGCAGTGGCCCCGGGGGACACCAAGAGACCCAGTACTTC. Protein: CASSGPGGHQETQYF.

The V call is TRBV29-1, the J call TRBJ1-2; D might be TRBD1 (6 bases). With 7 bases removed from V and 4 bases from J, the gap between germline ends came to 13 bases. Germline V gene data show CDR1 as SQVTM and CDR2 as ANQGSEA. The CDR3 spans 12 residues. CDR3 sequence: CSAPTGAYGYTF. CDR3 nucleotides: TGCAGCGCCCCGACAGGTGCCTATGGCTACACCTTC.

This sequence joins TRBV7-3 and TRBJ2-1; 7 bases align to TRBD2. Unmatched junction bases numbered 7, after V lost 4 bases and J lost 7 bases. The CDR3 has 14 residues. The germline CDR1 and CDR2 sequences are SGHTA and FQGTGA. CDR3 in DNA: TGTGCCAGCAGCTGGTGGGAGGGCCATAATGAGCAGTTCTTC. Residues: CASSWWEGHNEQFF.

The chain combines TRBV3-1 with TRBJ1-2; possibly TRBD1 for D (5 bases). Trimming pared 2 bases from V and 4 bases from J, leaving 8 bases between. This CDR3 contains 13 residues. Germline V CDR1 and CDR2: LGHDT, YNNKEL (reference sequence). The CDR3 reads CASSQRQSYGYTF. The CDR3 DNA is TGTGCCAGCAGCCAACGACAGAGCTATGGCTACACCTTC.

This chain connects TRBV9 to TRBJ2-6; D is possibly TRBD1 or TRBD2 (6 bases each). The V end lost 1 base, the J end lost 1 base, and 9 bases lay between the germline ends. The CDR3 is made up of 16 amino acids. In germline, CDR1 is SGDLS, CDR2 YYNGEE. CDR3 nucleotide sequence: TGTGCCAGCAGCGTAACGGGGGCGTCTGGGGCCAACGTCCTGACTTTC. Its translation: CASSVTGASGANVLTF.

In nucleotides, the CDR3 is TGTGCCAGCAGCTTAAATGGGCGACTCTCCAATGAGCAGTTCTTC. Translating gives CASSLNGRLSNEQFF. The chain recombines TRBV7-3 with TRBJ2-1; no definite D call. Germline V gives CDR1 SGHTA, CDR2 FQGTGA. V was cut by 1 base and J by 6 bases, with 13 bases left in between. This CDR3 spans 15 amino acids.

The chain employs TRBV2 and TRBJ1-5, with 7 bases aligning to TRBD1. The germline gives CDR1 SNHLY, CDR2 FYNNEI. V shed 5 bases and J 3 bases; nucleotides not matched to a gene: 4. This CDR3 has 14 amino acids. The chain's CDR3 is CASSRQGYNQPQHF. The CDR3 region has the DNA TGTGCCAGCAGTCGACAGGGATACAATCAGCCCCAGCATTTT.

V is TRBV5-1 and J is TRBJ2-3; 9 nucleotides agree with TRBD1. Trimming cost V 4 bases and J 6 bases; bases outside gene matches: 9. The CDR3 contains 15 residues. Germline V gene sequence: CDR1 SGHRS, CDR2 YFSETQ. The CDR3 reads CASSDPQGAGDTQYF. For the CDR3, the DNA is TGCGCCAGCAGCGACCCACAGGGGGCAGGGGATACGCAGTATTTT.

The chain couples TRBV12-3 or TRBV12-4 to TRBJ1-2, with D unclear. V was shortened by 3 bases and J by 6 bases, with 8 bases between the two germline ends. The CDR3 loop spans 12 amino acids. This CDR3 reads CASSFSADGYTF. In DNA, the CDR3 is TGTGCCAGCAGTTTTTCGGCCGATGGCTACACCTTC.

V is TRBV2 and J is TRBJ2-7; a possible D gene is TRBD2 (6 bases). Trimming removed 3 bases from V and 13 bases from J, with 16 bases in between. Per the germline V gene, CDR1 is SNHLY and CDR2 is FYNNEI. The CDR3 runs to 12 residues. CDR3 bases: TGTGCCAGCAGTGAGCAGTTGGGAGGATGTTACTTC. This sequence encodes CASSEQLGGCYF.

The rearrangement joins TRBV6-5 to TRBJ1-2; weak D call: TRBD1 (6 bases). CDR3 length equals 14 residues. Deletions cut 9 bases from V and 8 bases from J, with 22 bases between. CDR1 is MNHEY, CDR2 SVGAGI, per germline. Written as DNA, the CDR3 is TGTGCCAGTAAAAATGGACAGTCCCGACGGGGCTACACCTTC. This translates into CASKNGQSRRGYTF.